These T cell receptor beta chains were read from a single sample in a study of blood T cell repertoires in COVID-19. The protocol was immunoSEQ multiplex PCR, while the TCRdb copy is restricted to in-frame clones and leaves out a portion. The repertoire holds 250,000 to 300,000 clones, with just under 90% as singletons. Sequencing input: PBMCs or T cells enriched from blood (not recorded which). Receptors originate from a woman in her fifties or sixties who had recovered from COVID-19. Each CDR3 is given with its conserved first and last residue. The order of the fields is CDR3 protein, CDR3 DNA, D gene, V gene, J gene. A D gene is named only where the DNA matches it firmly.

CDR3: CASSPGGDTEAFF; DNA: TGTGCCAGCTCACCGGGAGGGGACACTGAAGCTTTCTTT; D: -; V: TRBV18; J: TRBJ1-1
CDR3: CASRRGNYGYTF; DNA: TGTGCCAGCAGGAGGGGGAACTATGGCTACACCTTC; D: -; V: TRBV6-5; J: TRBJ1-2
CDR3: CASTQTGGNTEAFF; DNA: TGCGCCAGCACACAGACGGGGGGGAACACTGAAGCTTTCTTT; D: -; V: TRBV5-1; J: TRBJ1-1
CDR3: CASGRLAERLDEQYF; DNA: TGCGCCAGCGGCCGACTAGCGGAACGATTGGACGAGCAGTACTTC; D: TRBD2; V: TRBV10-2; J: TRBJ2-7
CDR3: CATSSATGELFF; DNA: TGTGCCACCTCTAGCGCCACCGGGGAGCTGTTTTTT; D: -; V: TRBV24-1; J: TRBJ2-2
CDR3: CASSLGAQGRELFF; DNA: TGTGCCAGCAGCTTGGGGGCACAGGGGAGGGAGCTGTTTTTT; D: TRBD1; V: TRBV7-9; J: TRBJ2-2
CDR3: CASSSEGLATNEKLFF; DNA: TGTGCCAGCAGCTCCGAAGGACTCGCAACTAATGAAAAACTGTTTTTT; D: -; V: TRBV13; J: TRBJ1-4
CDR3: CAISGPVDTQYF; DNA: TGTGCCATCAGTGGCCCAGTAGATACGCAGTATTTT; D: -; V: TRBV10-3; J: TRBJ2-3
CDR3: CASSLPLAGGLIVF; DNA: TGTGCCAGCAGCCTCCCTCTAGCGGGAGGGCTTATCGTCTTC; D: TRBD2; V: TRBV5-4; J: TRBJ2-1
CDR3: CASSRTGVNTEAFF; DNA: TGCGCCAGCAGCCGGACAGGGGTGAACACTGAAGCTTTCTTT; D: TRBD1; V: TRBV4-1; J: TRBJ1-1
CDR3: CASSLRQGWEKLFF; DNA: TGTGCCAGCAGCCTTAGACAGGGCTGGGAAAAACTGTTTTTT; D: TRBD1; V: TRBV28; J: TRBJ1-4
CDR3: CASSIAENTIYF; DNA: TGTGCCAGTAGTATAGCGGAGAACACCATATATTTT; D: -; V: TRBV19; J: TRBJ1-3
CDR3: CASGGRDGRYGYTF; DNA: TGTGCCAGCGGGGGCAGGGACGGGAGGTATGGCTACACCTTC; D: -; V: TRBV7-9; J: TRBJ1-2
CDR3: CASSLTENQPQHF; DNA: TGTGCCAGCAGCTTAACAGAGAATCAGCCCCAGCATTTT; D: -; V: TRBV7-3; J: TRBJ1-5
CDR3: CASSAPAGLAGRGSYNEQFF; DNA: TGTGCCAGCAGTGCCCCCGCGGGACTAGCGGGACGAGGCTCCTACAATGAGCAGTTCTTC; D: TRBD2; V: TRBV6-1; J: TRBJ2-1
CDR3: CASTGGRETQYF; DNA: TGTGCCAGCACAGGGGGCCGGGAGACCCAGTACTTC; D: TRBD1; V: TRBV28; J: TRBJ2-5
CDR3: CASSKLPGLVETQYF; DNA: TGTGCCAGCAGCAAATTACCGGGACTAGTAGAGACCCAGTACTTC; D: TRBD2; V: TRBV9; J: TRBJ2-5
CDR3: CASNPSRGAAYEQYF; DNA: TGTGCCAGCAACCCTAGCCGGGGGGCCGCCTACGAGCAGTACTTC; D: -; V: TRBV28; J: TRBJ2-7
CDR3: CAWSVGAEQYF; DNA: TGTGCCTGGAGTGTGGGGGCCGAGCAGTACTTC; D: -; V: TRBV30; J: TRBJ2-7
CDR3: CASSWTGQDEQYF; DNA: TGTGCCAGCAGTTGGACAGGCCAAGACGAGCAGTACTTC; D: TRBD1; V: TRBV27; J: TRBJ2-7
CDR3: CASSLGTTQPQHF; DNA: TGTGCCAGCAGCCTCGGGACAACTCAGCCCCAGCATTTT; D: -; V: TRBV5-6; J: TRBJ1-5
CDR3: CASSLAPGTGELFF; DNA: TGTGCCAGCAGCTTAGCGCCGGGCACCGGGGAGCTGTTTTTT; D: -; V: TRBV7-8; J: TRBJ2-2